This section outlines one T cell receptor beta chain sequence together with its context. Its target is unknown. TCRdb passed the reads through MiXCR, listing each CDR3 protein once. The data contain 560,000 or so distinct CDR3 sequences, 15% to 20% of them seen just once; the ten biggest clones take up approximately 24%. The data belong to a study of T cell repertoires in cytomegalovirus infection. About the study: Shared public TCR beta signatures pointed to both CMV infection and a matching HLA type.

Findings of the study overall: HLA-C-restricted TCR beta clonotypes specific for CMV led the ex vivo response.

Per germline, CDR1 LNHNV and CDR2 YYDKDF (reference sequence). The V end was cut by 3 bases, the J end by 3 bases, with 5 bases between. The length of the CDR3 is 12 residues. The clonotype comes from a human donor in good health (CMV status not recorded). Some clones in this sample may be carry-over from other donors' samples. The sample was CD8+ T cells from PBMCs. This chain uses TRBV15 with TRBJ1-1; D remains ambiguous. DNA of the CDR3: TGTGCCACCAGCAGTCGGTACACTGAAGCTTTCTTT. Protein product: CATSSRYTEAFF.